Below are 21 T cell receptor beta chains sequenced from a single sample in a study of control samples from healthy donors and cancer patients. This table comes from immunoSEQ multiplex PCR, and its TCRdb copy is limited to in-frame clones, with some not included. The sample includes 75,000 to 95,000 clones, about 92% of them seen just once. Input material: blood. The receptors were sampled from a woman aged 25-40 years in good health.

The CDR3 reads CASSLVQGEQFF. The CDR3 DNA is TGCGCCAGCAGCTTGGTACAGGGGGAGCAGTTCTTC. V and J are TRBV5-1 and TRBJ2-1; 7 bases are a match to TRBD1. This CDR3 region has 12 residues. V trimming: 0 bases; J trimming: 10 bases; junction bases outside the gene matches: 1. Germline CDR1 and CDR2: SGHRS and YFSETQ.

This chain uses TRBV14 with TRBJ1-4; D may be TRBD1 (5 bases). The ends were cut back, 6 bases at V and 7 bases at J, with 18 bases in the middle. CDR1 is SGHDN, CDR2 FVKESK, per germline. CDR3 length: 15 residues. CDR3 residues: CASRSGNRGREKLFF. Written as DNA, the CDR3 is TGTGCCAGCAGGTCCGGGAACCGGGGACGTGAAAAACTGTTTTTT.

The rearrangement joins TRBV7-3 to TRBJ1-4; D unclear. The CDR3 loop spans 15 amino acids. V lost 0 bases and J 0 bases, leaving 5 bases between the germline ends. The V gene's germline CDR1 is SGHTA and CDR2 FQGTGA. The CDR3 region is CASSLTPATNEKLFF. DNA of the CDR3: TGTGCCAGCAGCTTAACACCAGCAACTAATGAAAAACTGTTTTTT. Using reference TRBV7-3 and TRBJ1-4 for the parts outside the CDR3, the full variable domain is GAGVSQTPSNKVTEKGKYVELRCDPISGHTALYWYRQSLGQGPEFLIYFQGTGAADDSGLPNDRFFAVRPEGSVSTLKIQRTERGDSAVYLCASSLTPATNEKLFFGSGTQLSVL.

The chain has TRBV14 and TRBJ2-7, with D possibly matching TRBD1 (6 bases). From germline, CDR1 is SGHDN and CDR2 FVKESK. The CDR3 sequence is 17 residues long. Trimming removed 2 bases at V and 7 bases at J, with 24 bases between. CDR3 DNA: TGTGCCAGCAGCCAACGTTATCTGGGGGCCATGCCCCTTGAGCAGTACTTC. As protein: CASSQRYLGAMPLEQYF.

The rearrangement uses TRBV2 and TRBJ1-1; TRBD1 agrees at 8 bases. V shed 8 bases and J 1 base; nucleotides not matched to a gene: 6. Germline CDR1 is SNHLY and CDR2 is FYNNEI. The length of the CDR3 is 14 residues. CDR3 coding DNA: TGTGCCAGCTCTAAAGACAGGGGGAACACTGAAGCTTTCTTT. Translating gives CASSKDRGNTEAFF.

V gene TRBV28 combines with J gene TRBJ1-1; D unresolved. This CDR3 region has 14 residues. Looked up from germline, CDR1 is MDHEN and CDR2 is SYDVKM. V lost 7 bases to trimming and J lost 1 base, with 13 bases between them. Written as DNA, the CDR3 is TGTGCCAGCATGCCAGGAGAGGAGAACACTGAAGCTTTCTTT. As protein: CASMPGEENTEAFF.

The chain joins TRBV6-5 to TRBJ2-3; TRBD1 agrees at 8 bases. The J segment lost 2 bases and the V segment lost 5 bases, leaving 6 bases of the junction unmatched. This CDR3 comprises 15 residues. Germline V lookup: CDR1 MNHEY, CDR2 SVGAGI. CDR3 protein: CASSPGTGDTDTQYF. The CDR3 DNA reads TGTGCCAGCAGTCCCGGGACAGGAGACACAGATACGCAGTATTTT.

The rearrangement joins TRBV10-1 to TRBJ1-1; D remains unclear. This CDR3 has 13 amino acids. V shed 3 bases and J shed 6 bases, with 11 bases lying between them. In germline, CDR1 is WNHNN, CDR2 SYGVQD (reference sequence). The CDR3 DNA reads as TGCGCCAGCAGTGATAAGTATGGATCTGAAGCTTTCTTT. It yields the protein CASSDKYGSEAFF.

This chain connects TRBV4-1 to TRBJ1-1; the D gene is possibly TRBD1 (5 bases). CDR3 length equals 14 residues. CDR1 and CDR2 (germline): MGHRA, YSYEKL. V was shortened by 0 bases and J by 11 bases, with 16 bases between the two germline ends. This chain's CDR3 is CASSQEIPGFVAFF. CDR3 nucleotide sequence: TGCGCCAGCAGCCAAGAAATCCCAGGGTTTGTGGCTTTCTTT.

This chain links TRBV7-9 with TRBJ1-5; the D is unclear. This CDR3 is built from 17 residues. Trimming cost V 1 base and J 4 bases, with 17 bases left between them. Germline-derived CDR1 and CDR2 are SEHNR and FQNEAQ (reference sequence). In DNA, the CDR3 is TGTGCCAGCAGCTTAGGTCGTCGGGCAGACCCTAATCAGCCCCAGCATTTT. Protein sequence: CASSLGRRADPNQPQHF.

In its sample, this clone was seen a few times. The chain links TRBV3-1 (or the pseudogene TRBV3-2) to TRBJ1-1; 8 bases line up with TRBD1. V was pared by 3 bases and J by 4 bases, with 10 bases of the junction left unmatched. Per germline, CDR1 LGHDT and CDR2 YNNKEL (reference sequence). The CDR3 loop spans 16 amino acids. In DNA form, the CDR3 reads TGTGCCAGCAGCCAGACAGAGAAAGGGACAGGCACTGAAGCTTTCTTT. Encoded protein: CASSQTEKGTGTEAFF.

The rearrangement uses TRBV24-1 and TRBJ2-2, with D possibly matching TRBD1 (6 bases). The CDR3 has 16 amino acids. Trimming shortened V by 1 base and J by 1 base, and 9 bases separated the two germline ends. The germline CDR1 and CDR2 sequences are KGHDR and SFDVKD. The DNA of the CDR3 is TGTGCCACCAGTGATTTAGGACAGCGGAACACCGGGGAGCTGTTTTTT. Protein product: CATSDLGQRNTGELFF.

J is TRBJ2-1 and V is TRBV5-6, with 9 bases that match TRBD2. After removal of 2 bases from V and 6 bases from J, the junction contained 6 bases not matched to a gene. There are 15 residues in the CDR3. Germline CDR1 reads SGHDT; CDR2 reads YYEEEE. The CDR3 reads CASSFERGVINEQFF. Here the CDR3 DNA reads TGTGCCAGCAGCTTTGAGCGGGGGGTCATCAATGAGCAGTTCTTC.

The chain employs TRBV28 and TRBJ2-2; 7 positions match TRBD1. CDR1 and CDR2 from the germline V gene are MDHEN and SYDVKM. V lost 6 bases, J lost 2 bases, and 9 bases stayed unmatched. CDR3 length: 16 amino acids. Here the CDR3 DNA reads TGTGCCAGCAGGAGGCCCGGGACAGAAAACACCGGGGAGCTGTTTTTT. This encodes CASRRPGTENTGELFF.

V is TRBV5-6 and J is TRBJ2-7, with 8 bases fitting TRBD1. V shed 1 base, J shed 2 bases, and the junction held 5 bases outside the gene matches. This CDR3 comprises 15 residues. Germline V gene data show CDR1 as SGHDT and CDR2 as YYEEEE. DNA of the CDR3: TGTGCCAGCAGCTTGCCAGGCAGGGGGCCCTACGAGCAGTACTTC. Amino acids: CASSLPGRGPYEQYF.

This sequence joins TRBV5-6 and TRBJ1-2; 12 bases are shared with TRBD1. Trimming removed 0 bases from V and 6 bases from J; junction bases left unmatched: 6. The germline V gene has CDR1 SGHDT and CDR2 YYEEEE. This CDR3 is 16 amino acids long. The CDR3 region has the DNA TGTGCCAGCAGCTTGGGGGTGGGACAGGGGGCTGATGGCTACACCTTC. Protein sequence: CASSLGVGQGADGYTF. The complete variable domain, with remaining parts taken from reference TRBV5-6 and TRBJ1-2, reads DAGVTQSPTHLIKTRGQQVTLRCSPKSGHDTVSWYQQALGQGPQFIFQYYEEEERQRGNFPDRFSGHQFPNYSSELNVNALLLGDSALYLCASSLGVGQGADGYTFGSGTRLTVV.

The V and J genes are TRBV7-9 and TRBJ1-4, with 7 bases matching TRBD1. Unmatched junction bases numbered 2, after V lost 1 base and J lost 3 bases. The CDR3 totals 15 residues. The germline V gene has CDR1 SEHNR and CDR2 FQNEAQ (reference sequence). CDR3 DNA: TGTGCCAGCAGCTTAGTGACAGGGTCTAATGAAAAACTGTTTTTT. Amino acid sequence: CASSLVTGSNEKLFF.

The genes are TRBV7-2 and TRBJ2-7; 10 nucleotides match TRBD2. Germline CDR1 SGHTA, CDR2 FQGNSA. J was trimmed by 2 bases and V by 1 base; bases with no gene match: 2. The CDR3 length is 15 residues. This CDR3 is CASSLEAGGPYEQYF. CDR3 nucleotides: TGTGCCAGCAGCTTAGAAGCGGGAGGGCCCTACGAGCAGTACTTC.

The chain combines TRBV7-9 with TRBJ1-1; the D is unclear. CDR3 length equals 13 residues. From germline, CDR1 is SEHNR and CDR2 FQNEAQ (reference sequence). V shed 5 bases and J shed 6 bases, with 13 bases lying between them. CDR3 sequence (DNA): TGTGCCAGCAGCCAAGGGTTAGCAGCTGAAGCTTTCTTT. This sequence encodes CASSQGLAAEAFF.

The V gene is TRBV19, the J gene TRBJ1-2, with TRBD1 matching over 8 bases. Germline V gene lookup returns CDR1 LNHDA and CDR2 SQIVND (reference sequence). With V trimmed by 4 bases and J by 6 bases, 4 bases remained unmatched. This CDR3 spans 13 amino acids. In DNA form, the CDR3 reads TGTGCCAGTAGTACAAACAGGGGGAATGGCTACACCTTC. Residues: CASSTNRGNGYTF.

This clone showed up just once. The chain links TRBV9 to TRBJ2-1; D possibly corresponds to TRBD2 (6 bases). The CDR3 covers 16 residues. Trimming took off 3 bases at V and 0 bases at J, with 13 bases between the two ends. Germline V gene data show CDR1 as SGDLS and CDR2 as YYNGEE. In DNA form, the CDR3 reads TGTGCCAGCAGCGCCGCCGGGGGAAGCTCCTACAATGAGCAGTTCTTC. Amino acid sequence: CASSAAGGSSYNEQFF. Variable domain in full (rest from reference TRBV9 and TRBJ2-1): DSGVTQTPKHLITATGQRVTLRCSPRSGDLSVYWYQQSLDQGLQFLIQYYNGEERAKGNILERFSAQQFPDLHSELNLSSLELGDSALYFCASSAAGGSSYNEQFFGPGTRLTVL.